The 7 T cell receptor beta chains in this list originate from one sample, sequenced in a study of T-cell reconstitution after alpha-beta-depleted transplantation in children (dated by TCRdb to 2016 to 2017). Libraries were constructed by PCR. Sequencing was performed on an Illumina HiSeq 2500. TCR library preparation used molecular barcoding, with unique molecular identifiers applied to normalize quantification of the TCRbeta repertoire. TCRdb trimmed public reads at Q25 via fastp, called clones via MiXCR and kept in-frame beta chains. Rows are unified per CDR3 protein, each entry keeping the most common DNA and genes. Here the sample has 360,000 or so distinct CDR3 sequences; around 20% occur a single time. The top ten clones comprise over 3.5% of the sample. Here the sequenced sample was PBMCs from the stem cell graft donor, taken from the stem cell graft. The receptors come from a human donor who donated a stem cell graft to a child with acute myeloid leukemia.

The chain carries TRBV7-6 and TRBJ1-2; possible D gene TRBD1, 5 bases. From germline, CDR1 is SGHVS and CDR2 FNYEAQ. Trimming left V 3 bases short and J 4 bases short, with 12 bases between. This CDR3 has 14 amino acids. This CDR3 is CASSLGDSPYGYTF. Here the CDR3 DNA reads TGTGCCAGCAGCTTGGGTGACAGCCCCTATGGCTACACCTTC. Combining the CDR3 with reference TRBV7-6 and TRBJ1-2 gives the whole variable domain GAGVSQSPRYKVTKRGQDVALRCDPISGHVSLYWYRQALGQGPEFLTYFNYEAQQDKSGLPNDRFSAERPEGSISTLTIQRTEQRDSAMYRCASSLGDSPYGYTFGSGTRLTVV.

V and J are TRBV21-1 and TRBJ2-5; the D call of TRBD2 is as the table states it, not checked on the DNA. TRBV21-1 is marked as a pseudogene. This CDR3 has 16 amino acids. The CDR3 loop is CASSTRLQKSQETQYF. The CDR3 DNA follows: TGTGCCAGCAGCACCCGACTACAGAAGTCCCAAGAGACCCAGTACTTC.

This clonotype was seen repeatedly, ten times or more. This chain connects TRBV20-1 to TRBJ2-7, with TRBD1 matching over 7 bases. Germline V CDR1 and CDR2: DFQATT, SNEGSKA (reference sequence). The V and J ends lost 6 bases and 6 bases, in that order; junction bases with no gene match: 11. The CDR3 length is 13 residues. The chain's CDR3 is CSAHPVAGGEQYF. The CDR3 DNA sequence: TGCAGTGCCCATCCGGTGGCAGGGGGCGAGCAGTACTTC.

This clonotype came up a few times. This rearrangement joins TRBV6-4 to TRBJ2-1; D call uncertain. The V gene's germline CDR1 is MRHNA and CDR2 SNTAGT. The CDR3 is 16 residues long. The ends were cut back, 0 bases at V and 2 bases at J, with 11 bases in the middle. The CDR3 spells CASSDSQRATYNEQFF. As DNA, the CDR3 is TGTGCCAGCAGTGACTCGCAAAGGGCAACCTACAATGAGCAGTTCTTC.

The chain is built from TRBV7-9 and TRBJ2-7; D may be TRBD1 (5 bases). CDR3 length: 15 amino acids. The ends were cut back, 4 bases at V and 2 bases at J, with 15 bases in the middle. Looked up from germline, CDR1 is SEHNR and CDR2 is FQNEAQ (reference sequence). The CDR3 loop reads CASSSLVQATYEQYF. As DNA, the CDR3 is TGTGCCAGCAGCTCCCTGGTACAGGCCACCTACGAGCAGTACTTC.

V is TRBV4-1 and J is TRBJ2-7; TRBD2 matches 8 bases. In germline, CDR1 is MGHRA, CDR2 YSYEKL. The V gene end was trimmed by 8 bases and the J gene end by 3 bases; junction bases not matched to a gene: 9. The CDR3 runs 14 residues. The CDR3 DNA follows: TGCGCCAGCTCGCATCCGGGACTAGGCTACGAGCAGTACTTC. Translating it yields CASSHPGLGYEQYF.

The chain is built from TRBV27 and TRBJ2-1; TRBD2 matches at 8 bases. Trimming took 3 bases from V and 4 from J; bases not matched to a gene: 14. This CDR3 spans 18 amino acids. Per germline, CDR1 MNHEY and CDR2 SMNVEV (reference sequence). The CDR3 bases are TGTGCCAGCAGTTTTCTTCAGCCGCGGGGGGCGGCGTACAATGAGCAGTTCTTC. It is translated as CASSFLQPRGAAYNEQFF.